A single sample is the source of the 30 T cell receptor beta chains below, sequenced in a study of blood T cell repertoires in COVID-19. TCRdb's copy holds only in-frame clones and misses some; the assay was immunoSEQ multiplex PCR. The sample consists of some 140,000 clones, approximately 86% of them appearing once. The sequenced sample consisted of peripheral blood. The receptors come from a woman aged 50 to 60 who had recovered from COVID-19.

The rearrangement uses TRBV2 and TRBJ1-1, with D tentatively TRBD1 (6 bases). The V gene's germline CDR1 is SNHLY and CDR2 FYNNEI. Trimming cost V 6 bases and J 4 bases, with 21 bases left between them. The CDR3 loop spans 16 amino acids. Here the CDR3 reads CASRWDNRVGSTEAFF. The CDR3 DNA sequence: TGTGCCAGCAGGTGGGATAACAGGGTCGGAAGCACTGAAGCTTTCTTT.

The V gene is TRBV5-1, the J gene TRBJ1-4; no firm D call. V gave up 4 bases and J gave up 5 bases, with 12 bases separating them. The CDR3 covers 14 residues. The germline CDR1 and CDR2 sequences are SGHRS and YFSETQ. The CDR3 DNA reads TGCGCCAGCAGCCAAGACGGAGACAATGAAAAACTGTTTTTT. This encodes CASSQDGDNEKLFF.

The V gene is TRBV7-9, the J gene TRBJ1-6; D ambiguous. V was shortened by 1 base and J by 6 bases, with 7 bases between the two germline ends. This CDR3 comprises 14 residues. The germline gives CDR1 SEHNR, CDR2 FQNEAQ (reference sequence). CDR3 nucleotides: TGTGCCAGCAGCTTAGAACAGCTTAATTCACCCCTCCACTTT. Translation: CASSLEQLNSPLHF.

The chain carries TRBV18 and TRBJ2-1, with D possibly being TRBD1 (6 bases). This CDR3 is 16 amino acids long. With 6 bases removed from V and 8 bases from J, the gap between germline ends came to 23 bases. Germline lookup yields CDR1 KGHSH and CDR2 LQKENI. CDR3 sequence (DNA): TGTGCCAGCTCCCTTTTCACAGGGAGAAGGGTGGATGAGCAGTTCTTC. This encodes CASSLFTGRRVDEQFF.

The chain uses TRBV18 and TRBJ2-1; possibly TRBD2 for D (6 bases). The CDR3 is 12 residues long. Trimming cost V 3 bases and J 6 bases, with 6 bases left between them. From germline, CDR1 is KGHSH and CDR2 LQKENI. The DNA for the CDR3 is TGTGCCAGCTCACCCGGGGGCAATGAGCAGTTCTTC. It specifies CASSPGGNEQFF.

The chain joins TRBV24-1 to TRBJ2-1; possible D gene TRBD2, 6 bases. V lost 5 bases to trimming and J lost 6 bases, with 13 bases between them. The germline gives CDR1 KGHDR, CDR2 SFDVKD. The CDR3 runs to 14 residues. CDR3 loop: CATSAGLSSNEQFF. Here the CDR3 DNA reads TGTGCCACCAGTGCTGGACTAAGCAGCAATGAGCAGTTCTTC.

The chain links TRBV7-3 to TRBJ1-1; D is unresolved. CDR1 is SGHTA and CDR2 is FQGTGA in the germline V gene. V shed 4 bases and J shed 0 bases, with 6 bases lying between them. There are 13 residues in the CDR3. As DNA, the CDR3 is TGTGCCAGCAGCTCAGGATTGAACACTGAAGCTTTCTTT. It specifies CASSSGLNTEAFF.

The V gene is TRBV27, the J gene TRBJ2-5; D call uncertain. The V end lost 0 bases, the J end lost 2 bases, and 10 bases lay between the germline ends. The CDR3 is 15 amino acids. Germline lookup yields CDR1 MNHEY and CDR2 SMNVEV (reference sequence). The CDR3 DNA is TGTGCCAGCAGTTTATCGAGGCGGAGACAAGAGACCCAGTACTTC. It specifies CASSLSRRRQETQYF.

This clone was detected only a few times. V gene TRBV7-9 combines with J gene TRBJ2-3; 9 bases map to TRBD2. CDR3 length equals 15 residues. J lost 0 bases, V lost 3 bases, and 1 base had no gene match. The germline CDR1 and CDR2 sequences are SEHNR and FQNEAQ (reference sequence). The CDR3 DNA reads TGTGCCAGCAGCTTGACTAGCGGTAGCACAGATACGCAGTATTTT. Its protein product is CASSLTSGSTDTQYF.

CDR3 region: CASGLGTNRETQYF. CDR3 nucleotide sequence: TGTGCCAGCGGACTAGGGACTAACCGAGAGACCCAGTACTTC. This sequence joins TRBV7-8 and TRBJ2-5, with 7 positions matching TRBD2. The CDR3 covers 14 residues. The J segment lost 4 bases and the V segment lost 8 bases, leaving 10 bases of the junction unmatched. CDR1 SGHVS and CDR2 FQNEAQ come from the germline V gene.

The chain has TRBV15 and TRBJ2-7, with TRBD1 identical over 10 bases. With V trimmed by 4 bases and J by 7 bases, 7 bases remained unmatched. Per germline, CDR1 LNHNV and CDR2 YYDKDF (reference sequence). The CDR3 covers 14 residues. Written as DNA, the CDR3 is TGTGCCACCAGCACCGGACAGGGGGTGCGAGAGCAGTACTTC. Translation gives CATSTGQGVREQYF. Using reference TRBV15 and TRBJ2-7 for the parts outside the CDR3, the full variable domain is DAMVIQNPRYQVTQFGKPVTLSCSQTLNHNVMYWYQQKSSQAPKLLFHYYDKDFNNEADTPDNFQSRRPNTSFCFLDIRSPGLGDTAMYLCATSTGQGVREQYFGPGTRLTVT.

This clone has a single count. The CDR3 loop is CASRSAGGLAPDTQYF. CDR3 coding DNA: TGTGCCAGTAGGTCCGCGGGGGGGCTAGCGCCAGATACGCAGTATTTT. The J gene is TRBJ2-3, the V gene TRBV19, with 9 bases fitting TRBD2. After removal of 6 bases from V and 4 bases from J, the junction contained 11 bases not matched to a gene. The germline CDR1 and CDR2 sequences are LNHDA and SQIVND (reference sequence). This CDR3 region has 16 residues.

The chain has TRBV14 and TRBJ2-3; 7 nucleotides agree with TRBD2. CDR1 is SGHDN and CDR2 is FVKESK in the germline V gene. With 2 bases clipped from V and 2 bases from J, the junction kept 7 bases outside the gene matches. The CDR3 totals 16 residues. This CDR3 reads CASSQWDYPITDTQYF. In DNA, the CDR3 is TGTGCCAGCAGCCAATGGGACTACCCTATCACAGATACGCAGTATTTT.

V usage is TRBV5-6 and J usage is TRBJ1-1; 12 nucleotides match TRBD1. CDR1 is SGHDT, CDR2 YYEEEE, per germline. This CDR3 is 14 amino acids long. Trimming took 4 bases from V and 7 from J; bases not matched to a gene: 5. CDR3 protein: CASSGDRGLGEAFF. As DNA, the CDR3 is TGTGCCAGCAGCGGGGACAGGGGGCTGGGTGAAGCTTTCTTT.

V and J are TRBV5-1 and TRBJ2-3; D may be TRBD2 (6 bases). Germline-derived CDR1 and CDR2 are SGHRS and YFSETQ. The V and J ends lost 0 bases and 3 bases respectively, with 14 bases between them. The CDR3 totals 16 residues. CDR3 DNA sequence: TGCGCCAGCAGCTTGGAAGGGCGAGGAGGGACAGATACGCAGTATTTT. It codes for CASSLEGRGGTDTQYF.

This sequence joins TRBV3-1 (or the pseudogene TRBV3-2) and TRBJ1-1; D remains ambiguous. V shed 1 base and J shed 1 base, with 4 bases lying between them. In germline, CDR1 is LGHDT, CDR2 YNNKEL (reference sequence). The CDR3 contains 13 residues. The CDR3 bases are TGTGCCAGCAGCCAAGGGAGGAACACTGAAGCTTTCTTT. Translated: CASSQGRNTEAFF.

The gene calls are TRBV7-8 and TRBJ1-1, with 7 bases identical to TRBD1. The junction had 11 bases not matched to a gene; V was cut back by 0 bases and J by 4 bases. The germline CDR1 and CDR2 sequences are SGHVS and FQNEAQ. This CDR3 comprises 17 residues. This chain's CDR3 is CASSLAGGTVMTTEAFF. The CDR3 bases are TGTGCCAGCAGCTTAGCCGGAGGGACAGTTATGACCACTGAAGCTTTCTTT.

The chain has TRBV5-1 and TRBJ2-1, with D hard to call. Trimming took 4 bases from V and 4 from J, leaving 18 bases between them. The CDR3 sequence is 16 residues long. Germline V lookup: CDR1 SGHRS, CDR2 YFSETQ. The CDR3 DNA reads TGCGCCAGCAGCGGAGACCAACTCCTAGGTTACAATGAGCAGTTCTTC. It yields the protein CASSGDQLLGYNEQFF.

CDR3 protein: CAWSLDTSSYNEQFF. The CDR3 DNA reads TGTGCCTGGAGTCTGGACACCAGCTCCTACAATGAGCAGTTCTTC. The chain is built from TRBV30 and TRBJ2-1; tentative D call: TRBD1 (5 bases). The CDR3 loop spans 15 amino acids. V lost 2 bases and J lost 0, with 11 bases in between. CDR1 and CDR2 (germline): GTSNPN, SVGIG (reference sequence). The full variable domain, in which reference TRBV30 and TRBJ2-1 provide the parts outside the CDR3, is SQTIHQWPATLVQPVGSPLSLECTVEGTSNPNLYWYRQAAGRGLQLLFYSVGIGQISSEVPQNLSASRPQDRQFILSSKKLLLSDSGFYLCAWSLDTSSYNEQFFGPGTRLTVL.

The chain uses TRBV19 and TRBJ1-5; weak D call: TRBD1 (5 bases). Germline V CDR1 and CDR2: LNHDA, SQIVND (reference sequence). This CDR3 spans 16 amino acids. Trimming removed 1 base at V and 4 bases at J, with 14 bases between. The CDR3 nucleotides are TGTGCCAGTAGTATAGTCGGTCGGGGGGAAAATCAGCCCCAGCATTTT. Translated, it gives CASSIVGRGENQPQHF.

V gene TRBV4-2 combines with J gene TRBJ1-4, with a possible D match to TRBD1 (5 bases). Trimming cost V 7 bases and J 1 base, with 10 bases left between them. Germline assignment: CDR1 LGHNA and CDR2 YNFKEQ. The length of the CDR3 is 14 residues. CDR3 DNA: TGTGCCAGCAAGGGGCGGGGAACTAATGAAAAACTGTTTTTT. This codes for CASKGRGTNEKLFF.

CDR3 in amino acids: CASSILRTGGTEAFF. The DNA for the CDR3 is TGTGCCAGTAGTATTTTGAGGACAGGGGGCACTGAAGCTTTCTTT. This rearrangement joins TRBV19 to TRBJ1-1, with TRBD1 identical over 10 bases. Germline CDR1 LNHDA, CDR2 SQIVND (reference sequence). The V and J ends lost 3 bases and 4 bases, in that order; junction bases with no gene match: 5. This CDR3 is 15 amino acids long.

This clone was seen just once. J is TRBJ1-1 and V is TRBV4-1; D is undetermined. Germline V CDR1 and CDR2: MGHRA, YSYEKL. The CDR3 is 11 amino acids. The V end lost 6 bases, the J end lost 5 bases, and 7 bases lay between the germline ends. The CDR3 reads CASRRDTEAFF. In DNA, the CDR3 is TGCGCCAGCAGGCGGGATACTGAAGCTTTCTTT.

DNA of the CDR3: TGTGCCAGCAGCCAGGAAGAGACCCAGTACTTC. Its protein is CASSQEETQYF. This chain links TRBV7-6 with TRBJ2-5; D unclear. The CDR3 is 11 amino acids. V dropped 5 bases and J dropped 3 bases, with 4 bases sitting between them. Germline CDR1 SGHVS, CDR2 FNYEAQ.

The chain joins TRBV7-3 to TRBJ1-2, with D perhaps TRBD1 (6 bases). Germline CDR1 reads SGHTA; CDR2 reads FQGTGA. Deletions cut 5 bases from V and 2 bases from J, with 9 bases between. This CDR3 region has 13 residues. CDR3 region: CASSPGQNYGYTF. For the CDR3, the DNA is TGTGCCAGCAGCCCAGGACAGAACTATGGCTACACCTTC.

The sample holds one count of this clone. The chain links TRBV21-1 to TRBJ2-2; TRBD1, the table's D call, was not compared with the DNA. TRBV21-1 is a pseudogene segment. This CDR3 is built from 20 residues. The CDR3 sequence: CASSKEGRGQLTWGTGELFF. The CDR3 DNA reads TGTGCCAGCAGCAAAGAGGGCAGGGGTCAACTAACTTGGGGCACCGGGGAGCTGTTTTTT.

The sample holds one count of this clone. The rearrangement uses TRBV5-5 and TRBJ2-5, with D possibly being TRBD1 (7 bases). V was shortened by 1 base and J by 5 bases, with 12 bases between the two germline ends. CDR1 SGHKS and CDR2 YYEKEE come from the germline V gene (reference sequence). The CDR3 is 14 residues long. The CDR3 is CASSLIPGGETQYF. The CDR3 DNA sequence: TGTGCCAGCAGCTTGATTCCAGGGGGGGAGACCCAGTACTTC.

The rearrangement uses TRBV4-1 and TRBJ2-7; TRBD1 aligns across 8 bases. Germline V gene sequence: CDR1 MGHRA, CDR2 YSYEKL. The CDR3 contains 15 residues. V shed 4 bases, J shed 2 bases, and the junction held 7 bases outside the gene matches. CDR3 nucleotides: TGCGCCAGCAGCCCCCGACAGGGGACAACCTACGAGCAGTACTTC. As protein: CASSPRQGTTYEQYF.

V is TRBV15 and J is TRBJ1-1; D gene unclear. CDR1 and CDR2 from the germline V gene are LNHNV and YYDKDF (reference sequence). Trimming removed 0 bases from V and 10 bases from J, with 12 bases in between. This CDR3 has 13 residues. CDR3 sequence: CATSRDESRGAFF. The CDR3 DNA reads TGTGCCACCAGCAGAGATGAATCCCGGGGAGCTTTCTTT.

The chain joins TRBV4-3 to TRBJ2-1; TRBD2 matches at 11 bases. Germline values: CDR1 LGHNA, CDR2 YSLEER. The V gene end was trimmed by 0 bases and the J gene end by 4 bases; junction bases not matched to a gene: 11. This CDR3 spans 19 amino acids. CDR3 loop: CASSQDHLGTSGRYNEQFF. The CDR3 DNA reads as TGCGCCAGCAGCCAAGATCATTTGGGGACTAGCGGCAGATACAATGAGCAGTTCTTC.